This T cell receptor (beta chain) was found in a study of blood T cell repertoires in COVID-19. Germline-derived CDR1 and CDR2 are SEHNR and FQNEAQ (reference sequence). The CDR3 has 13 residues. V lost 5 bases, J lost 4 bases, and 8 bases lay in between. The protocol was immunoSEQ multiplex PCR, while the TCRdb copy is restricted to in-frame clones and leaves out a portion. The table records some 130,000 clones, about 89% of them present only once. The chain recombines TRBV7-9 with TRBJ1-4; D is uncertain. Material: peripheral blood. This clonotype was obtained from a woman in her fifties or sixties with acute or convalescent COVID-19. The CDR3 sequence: CASSRGLNEKLFF. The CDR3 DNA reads TGTGCCAGCAGCCGCGGGCTTAATGAAAAACTGTTTTTT.